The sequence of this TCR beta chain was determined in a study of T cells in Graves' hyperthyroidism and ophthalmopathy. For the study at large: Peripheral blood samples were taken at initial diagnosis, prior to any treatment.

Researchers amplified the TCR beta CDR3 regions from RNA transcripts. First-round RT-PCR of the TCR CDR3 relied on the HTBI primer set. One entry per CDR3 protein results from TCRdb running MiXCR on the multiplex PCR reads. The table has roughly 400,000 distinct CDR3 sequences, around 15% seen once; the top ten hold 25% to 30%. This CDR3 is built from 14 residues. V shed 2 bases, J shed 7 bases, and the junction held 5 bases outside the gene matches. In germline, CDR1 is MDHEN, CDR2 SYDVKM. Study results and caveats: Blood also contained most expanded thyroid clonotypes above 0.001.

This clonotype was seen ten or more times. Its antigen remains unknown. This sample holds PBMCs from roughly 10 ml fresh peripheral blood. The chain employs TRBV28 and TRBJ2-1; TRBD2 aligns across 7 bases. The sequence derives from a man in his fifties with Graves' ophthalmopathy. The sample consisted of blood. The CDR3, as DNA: TGTGCCAGCAGTTTAGCGGGAGAGAAGAATGAGCAGTTCTTC. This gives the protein CASSLAGEKNEQFF.